The present TCR beta chain was sequenced within a study of memory CD4+ T cells and cytomegalovirus serostatus. Study as a whole: This sample comes from healthy Belgian adults, roughly nine CMV seropositive, 24 seronegative.

Authors' processing steps: After removing out-of-frame reads, under 2.5 million distinct TCRbeta sequences remained. Using immunoSEQ multiplex PCR, the repertoire was profiled, and TCRdb retains in-frame clones only, with some absent. D and trimming were read from the DNA, whereas the V and J calls and clone size are those reported in that table. This sample has under 55,000 clones, with about three quarters found just once. The CDR3 has 15 residues. Germline-derived CDR1 and CDR2 are MNHEY and SMNVEV (reference sequence). With 4 bases clipped from V and 7 bases from J, the junction kept 5 bases outside the gene matches. The sort gate was single viable CD3+CD4+CD8-CD45RO+ cells for memory CD4+ T cells.

The chain joins TRBV27 to TRBJ2-4; 12 bases match TRBD1. This sequence originates from an adult in good health and CMV-seropositive. Sequenced: memory CD4+ T cells from blood. The CDR3 DNA reads TGTGCCAGCAGTTCGGGTGGGACAGGGGGCAACATTCAGTACTTC. It specifies CASSSGGTGGNIQYF.